This T cell receptor beta chain was recovered during a study of shared clonotypes between healthy human individuals. About the study: There were three CD4 naive, three CD4 memory, two CD8 naive and one CD8 memory plates per donor. Whole-study results and caveats: In general, naive subsets displayed greater estimated richness than memory subsets did.

TCRdb's copy holds only in-frame clones and misses some; the assay was immunoSEQ multiplex PCR. The data contain about a million clones, 75% of them singletons. With regard to this clone: Its antigen is as yet unknown.

Germline V gene lookup returns CDR1 SGHRS and CDR2 YFSETQ. V lost 0 bases and J lost 3, with 13 bases in between. CDR3 length: 15 amino acids. The TCR sequence derives from a man between 18 and 35 years old in good health. The sample was memory CD4+ T cells sorted from blood. Subset denoted: CD45RA-negative fraction. The chain couples TRBV5-1 to TRBJ2-7; D is perhaps TRBD2 (6 bases). The CDR3 sequence: CASSLETGGNYEQYF. CDR3 nucleotides: TGCGCCAGCAGCTTGGAAACAGGCGGGAACTACGAGCAGTACTTC.